The rows below give T cell receptor beta chains drawn from one sample of a study of T cell repertoires in cytomegalovirus infection. MiXCR, applied by TCRdb to the reads, yields one record per CDR3 protein. The sample lists a few hundred thousand distinct CDR3 sequences, 17% occurring once. The sample consisted of CD8+ T cells from PBMCs. The receptors come from a human donor in good health (CMV status not recorded). Some clones in this sample may be carry-over from other donors' samples. The CDR3 runs from the conserved cysteine through the conserved F or W. Each record gives: CDR3 DNA, CDR3 protein, clone size, D gene, J gene, V gene. A D gene is named only where the DNA matches it firmly. Part of the rows lack a size; the others show once, few, many or a class for expanded clones.

CDR3 DNA: TGTGCCAGCAGCGGCGGGGGTTCCCACCAGCCCCAGCATTTT
CDR3 protein: CASSGGGSHQPQHF
clone size: .
D gene: .
J gene: TRBJ1-5
V gene: TRBV9

CDR3 DNA: TGCAGCGCATTCGGCGGGCCTGGAAACACCATATATTTT
CDR3 protein: CSAFGGPGNTIYF
clone size: few
D gene: .
J gene: TRBJ1-3
V gene: TRBV29-1

CDR3 DNA: TGCGCCAGCAGCTTCGCGGGGTACGGAAACACCATATATTTT
CDR3 protein: CASSFAGYGNTIYF
clone size: many
D gene: .
J gene: TRBJ1-3
V gene: TRBV5-1

CDR3 DNA: TGTGCCAGCAGCTTATTTAGCGGGGGGGCGAACACCGGGGAGCTGTTTTTT
CDR3 protein: CASSLFSGGANTGELFF
clone size: many
D gene: TRBD2
J gene: TRBJ2-2
V gene: TRBV7-8

CDR3 DNA: TGTGCCAGCAGCCAAGACGGGGGTTATACAGATACGCAGTATTTT
CDR3 protein: CASSQDGGYTDTQYF
clone size: .
D gene: .
J gene: TRBJ2-3
V gene: TRBV14

CDR3 DNA: TGTGCCAGCAGTTTCCCGGGGAGGGATGGCTACACCTTC
CDR3 protein: CASSFPGRDGYTF
clone size: .
D gene: .
J gene: TRBJ1-2
V gene: TRBV12-3/TRBV12-4

CDR3 DNA: TGTGCCAGCACCCCAATCAGCGGGGGGGCGATTATCCAAGAGACCCAGTACTTC
CDR3 protein: CASTPISGGAIIQETQYF
clone size: many
D gene: TRBD2
J gene: TRBJ2-5
V gene: TRBV7-8

CDR3 DNA: TGTGCCAGCAGCTTAGCGCGAGGACTGAACACTGAAGCTTTCTTT
CDR3 protein: CASSLARGLNTEAFF
clone size: many
D gene: .
J gene: TRBJ1-1
V gene: TRBV7-2

CDR3 DNA: TGTGCCAGCATACAAGGTCAAACTCACGTCCTGACTTTC
CDR3 protein: CASIQGQTHVLTF
clone size: many
D gene: .
J gene: TRBJ2-6
V gene: TRBV2

CDR3 DNA: TGTGCCAGCAGCCAAGAGGGACCGGTCTACGAGCAGTACTTC
CDR3 protein: CASSQEGPVYEQYF
clone size: many
D gene: .
J gene: TRBJ2-7
V gene: TRBV4-2

CDR3 DNA: TGTGCCAGCAGCCATACGGGGACGACCTACGAGCAGTACTTC
CDR3 protein: CASSHTGTTYEQYF
clone size: few
D gene: .
J gene: TRBJ2-7
V gene: TRBV7-6

CDR3 DNA: TGCGCCAGCAGCCGCTCGGGGACAGGGTACCACGAGCAGTACTTC
CDR3 protein: CASSRSGTGYHEQYF
clone size: .
D gene: TRBD1
J gene: TRBJ2-7
V gene: TRBV5-1

CDR3 DNA: TGTGCCAGCAGCTTAACAGGGCGAGGTTTGAACACTGAAGCTTTCTTT
CDR3 protein: CASSLTGRGLNTEAFF
clone size: many
D gene: .
J gene: TRBJ1-1
V gene: TRBV7-9

CDR3 DNA: TGTGCCATCAGTGGGGGGGGGGGCGCAGATACGCAGTATTTT
CDR3 protein: CAISGGGGADTQYF
clone size: few
D gene: .
J gene: TRBJ2-3
V gene: TRBV10-3

CDR3 DNA: TGTGCCAGCTCGATAGGGGGGCCTGGCTACACCTTC
CDR3 protein: CASSIGGPGYTF
clone size: .
D gene: .
J gene: TRBJ1-2
V gene: TRBV19

CDR3 DNA: TGCGCCAGCAGCTTGGGGGACAGGGAGGCCAAAAACATTCAGTACTTC
CDR3 protein: CASSLGDREAKNIQYF
clone size: .
D gene: TRBD1
J gene: TRBJ2-4
V gene: TRBV5-1

CDR3 DNA: TGTGCCAGCAGCGTAGGAAGCTATGGCTACACCTTC
CDR3 protein: CASSVGSYGYTF
clone size: few
D gene: .
J gene: TRBJ1-2
V gene: TRBV9

CDR3 DNA: TGTGCCAGCAGTTCGTGGACAGGGAGTGTAACCTACAATGAGCAGTTCTTC
CDR3 protein: CASSSWTGSVTYNEQFF
clone size: .
D gene: TRBD1
J gene: TRBJ2-1
V gene: TRBV27

CDR3 DNA: TGTGCCAGCAGACAGGGGTCCTACGAGCAGTACTTC
CDR3 protein: CASRQGSYEQYF
clone size: .
D gene: TRBD1
J gene: TRBJ2-7
V gene: TRBV5-6

CDR3 DNA: TGTGCCAGCAGTTCGCCGAGGAGGGAGCAGTACTTC
CDR3 protein: CASSSPRREQYF
clone size: many
D gene: .
J gene: TRBJ2-7
V gene: TRBV27

CDR3 DNA: TGTGCCAGCAGCTTAACTAGCGGGGGCCTTCCCGCCGGGGAGCTGTTTTTT
CDR3 protein: CASSLTSGGLPAGELFF
clone size: .
D gene: TRBD2
J gene: TRBJ2-2
V gene: TRBV7-9

CDR3 DNA: TGTGCCAGTAGTGAAACAGGCGTAAGAGATACGCAGTATTTT
CDR3 protein: CASSETGVRDTQYF
clone size: .
D gene: .
J gene: TRBJ2-3
V gene: TRBV19

CDR3 DNA: TGTGCTAGTGGCCCCACCCAGCCCCAGCATTTT
CDR3 protein: CASGPTQPQHF
clone size: many
D gene: .
J gene: TRBJ1-5
V gene: TRBV12-5

CDR3 DNA: TGTGCCAGCAGTGTTGGACAGGGCAATGAGCAGTTCTTC
CDR3 protein: CASSVGQGNEQFF
clone size: few
D gene: TRBD1
J gene: TRBJ2-1
V gene: TRBV12-3/TRBV12-4

CDR3 DNA: TGTGCCAGCAGTTTAGCGGGTCAACCCGTCGGAGTGTACGAGCAGTACTTC
CDR3 protein: CASSLAGQPVGVYEQYF
clone size: many
D gene: .
J gene: TRBJ2-7
V gene: TRBV28

CDR3 DNA: TGTGCCAGCAGCTCCACACAGGGGAGCTCCTACAATGAGCAGTTCTTC
CDR3 protein: CASSSTQGSSYNEQFF
clone size: many
D gene: TRBD1
J gene: TRBJ2-1
V gene: TRBV7-9

CDR3 DNA: TGCAGCCTCCGACCCGGTTGGACAGATACGCAGTATTTT
CDR3 protein: CSLRPGWTDTQYF
clone size: few
D gene: .
J gene: TRBJ2-3
V gene: TRBV29-1

CDR3 DNA: TGCAGTGCTAGAGATAGGCAGTCCTATGGCTACACCTTC
CDR3 protein: CSARDRQSYGYTF
clone size: .
D gene: .
J gene: TRBJ1-2
V gene: TRBV20-1

CDR3 DNA: TGTGCCAGCAGTTTAAGGACTAGCGGGGGACAAGAGACCCAGTACTTC
CDR3 protein: CASSLRTSGGQETQYF
clone size: few
D gene: TRBD2
J gene: TRBJ2-5
V gene: TRBV28

CDR3 DNA: TGTGCCAGCAGCGGGGACTACGAGCAGTACTTC
CDR3 protein: CASSGDYEQYF
clone size: many
D gene: .
J gene: TRBJ2-7
V gene: TRBV7-9

CDR3 DNA: TGTGCCAGCAGTTACGACAGGGCAAGCTCCTACGAGCAGTACTTC
CDR3 protein: CASSYDRASSYEQYF
clone size: few
D gene: TRBD1
J gene: TRBJ2-7
V gene: TRBV6-2/TRBV6-3

CDR3 DNA: TGTGCCAGCAGCCTAGCCCCACTTAGCCACGAGCAGTACTTC
CDR3 protein: CASSLAPLSHEQYF
clone size: .
D gene: .
J gene: TRBJ2-7
V gene: TRBV2

CDR3 DNA: TGTGCCAGCAGCTCCGGGACTGATCGATTGGGGGCCAACGTCCTGACTTTC
CDR3 protein: CASSSGTDRLGANVLTF
clone size: .
D gene: .
J gene: TRBJ2-6
V gene: TRBV28

CDR3 DNA: TGTGCCAGCAGCTTACGAGGACAACGACCTTCCTACGAGCAGTACTTC
CDR3 protein: CASSLRGQRPSYEQYF
clone size: many
D gene: .
J gene: TRBJ2-7
V gene: TRBV7-8

CDR3 DNA: TGTGCCAGCAGTTTTCCCAGCGGGGGGGCCAATGAGCAGTTCTTC
CDR3 protein: CASSFPSGGANEQFF
clone size: .
D gene: TRBD2
J gene: TRBJ2-1
V gene: TRBV27

CDR3 DNA: TGTGCCAGCAGTTACTCAAGTATGGCTAGCGGGGGCCCCGAGGATACGCAGTATTTT
CDR3 protein: CASSYSSMASGGPEDTQYF
clone size: few
D gene: TRBD2
J gene: TRBJ2-3
V gene: TRBV6-5

CDR3 DNA: TGTGCCAGCAGCTTAGGTGGACCCGGGACCGCACCTTTT
CDR3 protein: CASSLGGPGTAPF
clone size: many
D gene: .
J gene: TRBJ2-3
V gene: TRBV7-8

CDR3 DNA: TGTGCCAGCAGTTTAGTGGGGGAGTTCCTTTCACCCCTCCACTTT
CDR3 protein: CASSLVGEFLSPLHF
clone size: many
D gene: .
J gene: TRBJ1-6
V gene: TRBV28

CDR3 DNA: TGTGCCAGCACCAAAACAGGGAGAACGAATTCACCCCTCCACTTT
CDR3 protein: CASTKTGRTNSPLHF
clone size: many
D gene: .
J gene: TRBJ1-6
V gene: TRBV28

CDR3 DNA: TGTGCCAGCAGTTTATCGGCATACATGAACACTGAAGCTTTCTTT
CDR3 protein: CASSLSAYMNTEAFF
clone size: many
D gene: .
J gene: TRBJ1-1
V gene: TRBV28

CDR3 DNA: TGTGCCAGTAGTATCAGCGTCTATGGCTACACCTTC
CDR3 protein: CASSISVYGYTF
clone size: few
D gene: .
J gene: TRBJ1-2
V gene: TRBV19

CDR3 DNA: TGTGCCACCAGTTTAACTACCAGGGGGACAGATACGCAGTATTTT
CDR3 protein: CATSLTTRGTDTQYF
clone size: .
D gene: TRBD1
J gene: TRBJ2-3
V gene: TRBV24-1

CDR3 DNA: TGTGCCAGCAGCCAAGCCGGGACTCCAAACACTGAAGCTTTCTTT
CDR3 protein: CASSQAGTPNTEAFF
clone size: .
D gene: .
J gene: TRBJ1-1
V gene: TRBV4-2

CDR3 DNA: TGTGCCAGCAGCTTAACAGGACAGGGGATCGCAAATTCACCCCTCCACTTT
CDR3 protein: CASSLTGQGIANSPLHF
clone size: few
D gene: TRBD1
J gene: TRBJ1-6
V gene: TRBV7-9

CDR3 DNA: TGTGCCAGCAGTCCCCTGACAGGGAACGAGCAGTACTTC
CDR3 protein: CASSPLTGNEQYF
clone size: few
D gene: TRBD1
J gene: TRBJ2-7
V gene: TRBV27

CDR3 DNA: TGTGCCAGCAGCTTAGAGTATCAGTACGAGCAGTACTTC
CDR3 protein: CASSLEYQYEQYF
clone size: many
D gene: .
J gene: TRBJ2-7
V gene: TRBV11-2

CDR3 DNA: TGTGCCAGCAGCTCCACAGATACGCAGTATTTT
CDR3 protein: CASSSTDTQYF
clone size: many
D gene: .
J gene: TRBJ2-3
V gene: TRBV7-6

CDR3 DNA: TGTGCCAGCAGCCCTGGGGACAGGCGAGAGACCCAGTACTTC
CDR3 protein: CASSPGDRRETQYF
clone size: .
D gene: TRBD1
J gene: TRBJ2-5
V gene: TRBV27

CDR3 DNA: TGTGCCAGCAGCTTAATGGGACGAGAGGCTTTCTTT
CDR3 protein: CASSLMGREAFF
clone size: .
D gene: .
J gene: TRBJ1-1
V gene: TRBV7-9

CDR3 DNA: TGTGCCAGCAGCTTGACGGGGTTTGACTACAATGAGCAGTTCTTC
CDR3 protein: CASSLTGFDYNEQFF
clone size: .
D gene: .
J gene: TRBJ2-1
V gene: TRBV5-5

CDR3 DNA: TGTGCCAGCAGCTCCCCCGCCAGCGGGGTGAGCACCGGGGAGCTGTTTTTT
CDR3 protein: CASSSPASGVSTGELFF
clone size: many
D gene: TRBD2
J gene: TRBJ2-2
V gene: TRBV7-2

CDR3 DNA: TGTGCCAGCAGCCAAGTCGGGGAGCCCACTGAAGCTTTCTTT
CDR3 protein: CASSQVGEPTEAFF
clone size: few
D gene: .
J gene: TRBJ1-1
V gene: TRBV4-2

CDR3 DNA: TGTGCCAGCAGCTTAGCGCCCAAGACCTACGAGCAGTACTTC
CDR3 protein: CASSLAPKTYEQYF
clone size: few
D gene: .
J gene: TRBJ2-7
V gene: TRBV7-9